The TCR beta chain under discussion was sequenced for a study of cytomegalovirus exposure and HLA in healthy donors. Turning to the study itself: HLA-typed donors contributed around 88 million unique TCRs, which were held in an early data release.

CDR3 length: 16 residues. Trimming took 7 bases from V and 2 from J; bases not matched to a gene: 10. Germline V CDR1 and CDR2: LNHDA, SQIVND (reference sequence). In the PCR, 60 Vbeta and 13 Jbeta primers were used. Generated by immunoSEQ multiplex PCR, the TCRdb table keeps only in-frame clones and is missing some. Of about 92,000 clones in the sample, around 70% were seen once. Whole-study results and caveats: A later analysis reportedly found fewer N-insertions in an Asian-associated ancestry cluster than the roughly 670-donor mean. TCR beta V- and J-gene trimming, according to a later analysis, was linked to a missense DCLRE1C variant.

Comment on this clone: Its target is unknown.

The gene calls are TRBV19 and TRBJ1-5, with 8 bases identical to TRBD1. This receptor was identified in a man aged 50-60 years in good health and CMV-seronegative. Sequenced sample: PBMCs. CDR3 nucleotides: TGTGCCAGTAACCGACAGGGGTGGATGGGCAATCAGCCCCAGCATTTT. Residues: CASNRQGWMGNQPQHF.